This TCR beta chain was captured by sequencing in a study of T-cell reconstitution after alpha-beta-depleted transplantation in children. This sample's TCRbeta library carried unique molecular identifier barcodes. MiXCR was run by TCRdb on the PCR reads, yielding one entry per CDR3 protein. There are around 370,000 distinct CDR3 sequences in the sample; approximately 10% occur only once, and approximately 2.3% lies in the top ten. About this clonotype itself: At one end, the junction sequence differs from germline, possibly due to a read error.

The V gene's germline CDR1 is DFQATT and CDR2 SNEGSKA (reference sequence). CDR3 length: 14 residues. The clonotype originates from a human donor who donated a stem cell graft to a child with acute lymphoblastic leukemia. The chain joins TRBV20-1 to TRBJ2-1; D might be TRBD2 (5 bases). Sequencing used PBMCs from the stem cell graft donor, obtained from the stem cell graft. The CDR3 nucleotides read TGCAGTGTACCTGGAGGCGGGTCATACAATGAGGAGTTCTTC. This sequence encodes CSVPGGGSYNEEFF.